This record covers a single TCR beta chain. The germline V gene has CDR1 LGHNA and CDR2 YNFKEQ. This CDR3 is 17 amino acids long. V was pared by 4 bases and J by 5 bases, with 16 bases of the junction left unmatched. Unique molecular identifiers were affixed to single, distinct cDNA molecules. TCRdb used MiXCR to reprocess the 5' RACE reads, holding one entry per CDR3 protein. This sample yields 60,000 to 90,000 distinct CDR3 sequences, of which about 16% are seen a single time; around 2.6% belongs to the top ten. This specimen comes from a study of early T cells in non-severe SARS-CoV-2 infection. Study-wide background: Sequencing of bulk RNA from unsorted whole blood was done, without chain pairing.

The sequenced sample consisted of whole blood. The clonotype was recovered from an adult who was a healthcare worker with PCR-confirmed SARS-CoV-2 infection or an uninfected control (not recorded which). The V gene is TRBV4-2, the J gene TRBJ1-1; 7 bases match TRBD1. CDR3 region: CASSPLEGASVGTEAFF. CDR3 DNA sequence: TGTGCCAGCAGCCCACTCGAGGGGGCTTCGGTCGGAACTGAAGCTTTCTTT.